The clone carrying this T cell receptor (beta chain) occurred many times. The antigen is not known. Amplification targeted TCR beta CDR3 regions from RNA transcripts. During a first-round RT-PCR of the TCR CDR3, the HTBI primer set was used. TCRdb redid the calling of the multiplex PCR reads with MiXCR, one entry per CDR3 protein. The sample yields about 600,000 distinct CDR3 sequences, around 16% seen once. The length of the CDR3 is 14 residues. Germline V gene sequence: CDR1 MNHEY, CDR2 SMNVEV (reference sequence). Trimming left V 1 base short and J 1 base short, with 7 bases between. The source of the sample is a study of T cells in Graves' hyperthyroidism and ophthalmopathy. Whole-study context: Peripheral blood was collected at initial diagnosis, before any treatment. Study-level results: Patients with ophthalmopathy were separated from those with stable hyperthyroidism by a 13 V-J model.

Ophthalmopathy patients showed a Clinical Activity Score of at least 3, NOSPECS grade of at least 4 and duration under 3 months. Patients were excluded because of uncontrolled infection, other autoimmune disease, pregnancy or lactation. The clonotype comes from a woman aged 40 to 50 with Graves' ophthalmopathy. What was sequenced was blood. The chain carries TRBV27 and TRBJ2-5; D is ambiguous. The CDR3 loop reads CASSLYGLQETQYF. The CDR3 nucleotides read TGTGCCAGCAGTTTATATGGCCTCCAAGAGACCCAGTACTTC.